Listed here is a single T cell receptor (beta chain). Its cognate antigen has yet to be identified. No much larger clonotype is one base removed from it; base qualities were not supplied. Here V drops 6 bases and J drops 3 bases, and the junction holds 12 bases not matched to any gene. Spanning cysteine to phenylalanine, the CDR3 consists of 16 amino acids. Kept here is only the CDR3 DNA, which spans 48 bases and is read in frame from base 1. The germline V gene specifies SNHLY as CDR1 and FYNNEI as CDR2. The immunoSEQ Assay was used to sequence TCR beta CDR3 regions from DNA. The source study handled its data this way. T cell density was computed as TCR beta template counts normalized to usable DNA estimated by amplifying housekeeping genes. Using the preseqR package, richness was estimated by extrapolating to 120,000 templates for tissue samples and 400,000 templates for PBMC samples. Clonality was defined by subtracting Pielou's evenness from one. To identify tissue-enriched TCRs, differential abundance testing was run on productive amino-acid clonotypes with a minimum total count of 5 and an alpha of 0.1. The Jaccard Index and the Morisita Overlap Index were used to measure repertoire overlap between compartments. GLIPH grouped TCR beta CDR3s together with public tetramer-defined viral CDR3s, and a viral motif had to include at least three viral sequences and show V-gene enrichment. Not all clones reach the TCRdb copy of this immuneACCESS table, which keeps in-frame sequences only. Checked studies attribute under half of the gap to unresolved V genes and leave the rest unexplained. V and J calls plus clone size are reproduced from that table; the DNA served to infer D and trimming. Counted in this sample were tens of thousands of clones; more than 85% of them appeared once. The ten largest clones add up to 12% of the sample.

The source of the sample is a study of T cells in localized non-small cell lung cancer (dated by TCRdb to the early 2020s). In the study overall: T cell repertoires of some 240 early-stage NSCLC patients were analyzed, with tumors being compared against uninvolved tumor-adjacent lungs. The cohort comprised around 240 treatment-naïve NSCLC patients with resected, localized lung tumors. A mean age of around 66 years was recorded for the NSCLC patients, of whom 129 were male and about a hundred were female. The research as a whole found: Of the top 100 tumor clones, a median of approximately 60 were detected in paired uninvolved adjacent lung; under 35 were also among that lung's top 100. Longer overall survival was associated with higher blood T cell density, whereas shorter survival was associated with higher adjacent-lung clonality. Because the study design was exploratory, TCR variables were selected using unadjusted p-values without false-discovery rate correction. Because multi-region tumor sequencing was not performed, intratumor heterogeneity could not be ruled out. The highest T cell clonality was observed in uninvolved tumor-adjacent lung, where clonality exceeded that of tumor, suggesting that antigenic responses were more focused in uninvolved tumor-adjacent lung.

At diagnosis, tumor, uninvolved tumor-adjacent lung and peripheral blood were collected and then preserved as a mix of FFPE and fresh-frozen material. For TCR repertoire profiling, the blood samples were analyzed as peripheral blood mononuclear cells. The source is an older female donor with stage II lung adenocarcinoma. The receptor chain draws on TRBV2 and TRBJ2-3, and TRBD2 matches 7 of the central bases. The sample in question was peripheral blood mononuclear cells, obtained before any cancer treatment. The CDR3 has the sequence CASSVAVWGGTDTQYF. The DNA sequence is as follows: TGTGCCAGCAGCGTTGCCGTCTGGGGGGGGACAGATACGCAGTATTTT.